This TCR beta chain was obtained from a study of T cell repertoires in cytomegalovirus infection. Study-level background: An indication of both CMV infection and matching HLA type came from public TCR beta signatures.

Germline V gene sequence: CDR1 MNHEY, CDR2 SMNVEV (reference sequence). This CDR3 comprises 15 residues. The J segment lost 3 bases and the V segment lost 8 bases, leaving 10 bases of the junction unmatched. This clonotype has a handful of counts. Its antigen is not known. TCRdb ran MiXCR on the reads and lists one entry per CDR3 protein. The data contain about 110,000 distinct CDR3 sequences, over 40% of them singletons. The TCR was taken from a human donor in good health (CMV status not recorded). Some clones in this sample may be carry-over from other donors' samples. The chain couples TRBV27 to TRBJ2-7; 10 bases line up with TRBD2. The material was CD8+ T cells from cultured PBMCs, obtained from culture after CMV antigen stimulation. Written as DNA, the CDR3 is TGTGCCAGCCATACGCTAGCGGGGGAGATCTACGAGCAGTACTTC. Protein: CASHTLAGEIYEQYF.